The T cell receptor (beta chain) under discussion was sequenced for a study of blood T cell repertoires in COVID-19. Whole-study context: T cells, B-cell-depleted T cells, or PBMCs supplied cDNA or gDNA.

CDR3 size: 15 residues. Trimming shortened V by 5 bases and J by 0 bases, and 13 bases separated the two germline ends. Germline assignment: CDR1 MNHEY and CDR2 SVGEGT. Under the authors' procedure: Amplification from reference gene primers served as the basis for estimated nucleated cell counts. Only in-frame clones appear in the TCRdb table, and some are missing; sequencing was by immunoSEQ multiplex PCR. The D gene and trimming were derived from the DNA, and the V and J assignments and clone size from that table. The sample lists 100,000 to 150,000 clones, around 70% occurring once. The clonotype comes from a man of 80 years or more with COVID-19, enrolled during active disease. Source material: peripheral blood. This chain connects TRBV6-2 or TRBV6-3 to TRBJ1-2; D unclear. The CDR3 reads CASSPRAETNYGYTF. The CDR3 region has the DNA TGTGCCAGCAGTCCCCGAGCTGAGACTAACTATGGCTACACCTTC.